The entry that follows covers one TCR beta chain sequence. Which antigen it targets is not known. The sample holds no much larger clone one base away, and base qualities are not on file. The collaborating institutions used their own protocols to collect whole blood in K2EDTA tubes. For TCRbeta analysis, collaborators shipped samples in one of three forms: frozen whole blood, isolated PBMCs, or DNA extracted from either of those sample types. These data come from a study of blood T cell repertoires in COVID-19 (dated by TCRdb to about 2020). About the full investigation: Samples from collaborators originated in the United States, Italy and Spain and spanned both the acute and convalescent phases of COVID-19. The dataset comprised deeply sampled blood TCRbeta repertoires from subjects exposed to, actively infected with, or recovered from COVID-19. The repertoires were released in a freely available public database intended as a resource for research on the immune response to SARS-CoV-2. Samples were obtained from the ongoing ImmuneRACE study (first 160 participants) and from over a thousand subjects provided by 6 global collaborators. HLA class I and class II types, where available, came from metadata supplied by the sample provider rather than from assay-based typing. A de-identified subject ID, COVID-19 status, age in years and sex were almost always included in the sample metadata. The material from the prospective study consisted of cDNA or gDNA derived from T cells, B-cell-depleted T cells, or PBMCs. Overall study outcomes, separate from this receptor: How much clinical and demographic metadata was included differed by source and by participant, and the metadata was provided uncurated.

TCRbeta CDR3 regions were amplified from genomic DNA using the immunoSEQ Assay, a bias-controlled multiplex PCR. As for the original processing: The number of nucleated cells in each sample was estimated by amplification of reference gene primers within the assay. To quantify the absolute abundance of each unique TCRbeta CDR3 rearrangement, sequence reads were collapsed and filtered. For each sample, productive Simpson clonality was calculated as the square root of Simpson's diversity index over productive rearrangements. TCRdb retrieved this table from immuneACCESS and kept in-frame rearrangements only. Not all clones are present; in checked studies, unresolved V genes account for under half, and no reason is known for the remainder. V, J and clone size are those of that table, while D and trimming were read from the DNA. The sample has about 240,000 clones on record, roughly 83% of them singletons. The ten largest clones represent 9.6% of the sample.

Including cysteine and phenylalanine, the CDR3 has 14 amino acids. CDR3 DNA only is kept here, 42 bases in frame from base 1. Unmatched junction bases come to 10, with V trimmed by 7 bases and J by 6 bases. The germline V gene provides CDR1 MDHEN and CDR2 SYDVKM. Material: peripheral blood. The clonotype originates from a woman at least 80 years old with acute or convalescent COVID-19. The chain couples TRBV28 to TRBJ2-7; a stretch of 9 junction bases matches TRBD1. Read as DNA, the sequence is TGTGCCAGCACCCGTGGGGGACAGGGATCCGAGCAGTACTTC. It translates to CASTRGGQGSEQYF.